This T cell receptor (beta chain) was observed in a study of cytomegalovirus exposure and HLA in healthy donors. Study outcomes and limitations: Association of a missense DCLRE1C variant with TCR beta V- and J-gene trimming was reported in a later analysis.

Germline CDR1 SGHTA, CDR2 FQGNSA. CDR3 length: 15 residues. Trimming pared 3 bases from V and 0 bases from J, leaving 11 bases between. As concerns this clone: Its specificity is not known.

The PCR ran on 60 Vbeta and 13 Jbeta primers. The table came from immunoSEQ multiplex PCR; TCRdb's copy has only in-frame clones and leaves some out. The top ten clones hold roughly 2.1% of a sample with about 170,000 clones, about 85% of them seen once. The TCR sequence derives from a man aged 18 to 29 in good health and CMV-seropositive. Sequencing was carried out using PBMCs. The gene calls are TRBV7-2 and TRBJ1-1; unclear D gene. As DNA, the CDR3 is TGTGCCAGCAGCTTGGCCGCCTTTGTGAACACTGAAGCTTTCTTT. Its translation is CASSLAAFVNTEAFF.